This T cell receptor beta chain was sequenced during a study of blood T cell repertoires in COVID-19. Seattle patients were enrolled while actively infected and followed longitudinally. CDR1 is SGHNT, CDR2 YYREEE, per germline (reference sequence). V shed 2 bases and J 3 bases; nucleotides not matched to a gene: 14. The CDR3 is made up of 18 amino acids. The method was immunoSEQ multiplex PCR; TCRdb's version includes in-frame clones alone and lacks a portion of them. Altogether about 160,000 clones are present, approximately 82% being singletons, with the ten largest covering around 7%. V usage is TRBV5-4 and J usage is TRBJ1-5; 7 bases align to TRBD1. Material for sequencing was peripheral blood. This receptor was obtained from a woman between 40 and 55 years old with COVID-19, enrolled during active disease. This CDR3 is CASSFAPRQGNLNQPQHF. The CDR3 DNA reads as TGTGCCAGCAGCTTTGCCCCGAGACAGGGAAATCTCAATCAGCCCCAGCATTTT.